The 10 T cell receptor beta chains listed next were all sequenced from one sample in a study of diagnostic markers for celiac disease (TCRdb year 2020). The sequencer was an Illumina MiSeq. TCRdb reprocessed the raw reads; every CDR3 protein sequence is a single record, and DNA is not supplied. The sample's table covers about 6,000 distinct CDR3 sequences. 5.5% to 7% of the sample is in the top ten clones. The sample comprised either unsorted cells or a sorted T cell fraction (not recorded which). These receptors all stem from a human donor. This table probably holds off-target reads from a library built for another chain.

V gene TRBV6-1 combines with J gene TRBJ2-6; TCRdb proposes TRBD1, but this gene call is untestable without DNA. CDR1 and CDR2 from the germline V gene are MNHNS and SASEGT. The CDR3 has 14 residues. The chain's CDR3 is CASRGDSGANVLTF.

The CDR3: CASSIIGGEQYF. The V and J genes are TRBV19 and TRBJ2-7; TCRdb's D gene call, TRBD2, goes unchecked for lack of DNA. Germline CDR1 and CDR2: LNHDA and SQIVND (reference sequence). The CDR3 has 12 residues.

The chain joins TRBV5-1 to TRBJ2-1; TCRdb's D gene call, TRBD1, goes unchecked for lack of DNA. CDR3 length: 15 residues. CDR1 SGHRS and CDR2 YFSETQ come from the germline V gene. The CDR3 sequence is CASSLEGVSYNEQFF.

The chain employs TRBV5-5 and TRBJ2-1; TCRdb indicates TRBD1, and absent DNA this call remains unverified. Germline-derived CDR1 and CDR2 are SGHKS and YYEKEE (reference sequence). CDR3 length equals 16 residues. The CDR3 region is CASSTLTVPPVDEQFF.

The genes are TRBV4-1 and TRBJ1-1; TCRdb names TRBD1, which stays unverified in the absence of DNA. Germline V CDR1 and CDR2: MGHRA, YSYEKL. The CDR3 covers 14 residues. CDR3 sequence reads: CASRYAGLGTEAFF.

This clonotype ranks as medium-sized in terms of frequency. The chain combines TRBV12-3 or TRBV12-4 with TRBJ2-7; TCRdb names TRBD2, which stays unverified in the absence of DNA. The CDR3 spans 15 residues. CDR3 protein: CASSPGGSGSHEQYF.

This clonotype is medium-sized by frequency. The V gene is TRBV9, the J gene TRBJ1-3. This CDR3 contains 12 residues. The germline V gene encodes CDR1 SGDLS and CDR2 YYNGEE. CDR3 region: CASRNTGNTIYF.

The chain employs TRBV9 and TRBJ2-7; TCRdb proposes TRBD1, but this gene call is untestable without DNA. The CDR3 spans 15 residues. Germline V gene sequence: CDR1 SGDLS, CDR2 YYNGEE. CDR3 residues: CASSVDPSGSNEQYF.

The chain recombines TRBV4-1 with TRBJ2-7; TCRdb's D call of TRBD2 is untestable without DNA. Looked up from germline, CDR1 is MGHRA and CDR2 is YSYEKL. The CDR3 is made up of 16 amino acids. The CDR3 sequence: CASSQRAGGPFYEQYF.

The chain carries TRBV5-1 and TRBJ1-6. This CDR3 is built from 14 residues. Germline lookup yields CDR1 SGHRS and CDR2 YFSETQ. The CDR3 sequence is CASSIGPNNSPLHF.